The 19 T cell receptor beta chains in this list originate from one sample, sequenced in a study of OX40 agonist ivuxolimab in advanced cancers. Here immunoSEQ multiplex PCR was the method, and the copy in TCRdb shows in-frame clones only, minus some. The sample lists 59,000 or so clones; roughly 80% were seen once. The specimen comprised CD4+ or CD8+ T cells sorted from blood, sampled in a trial of the OX40 agonist ivuxolimab. All receptors derive from an adult with an advanced solid tumor such as melanoma, head and neck, liver or kidney cancer.

The V and J genes are TRBV6-5 and TRBJ2-2, with D tentatively TRBD2 (5 bases). The germline V gene has CDR1 MNHEY and CDR2 SVGAGI. V was clipped by 7 bases and J by 0 bases, with 9 bases between them. This CDR3 comprises 14 residues. The CDR3 sequence is CASKEAPNTGELFF. The DNA for the CDR3 is TGTGCCAGCAAGGAGGCCCCGAACACCGGGGAGCTGTTTTTT.

This chain connects TRBV2 to TRBJ1-4, with a tentative D call TRBD1 (6 bases). The ends were cut back, 7 bases at V and 0 bases at J, with 12 bases in the middle. The CDR3 spans 15 residues. Germline values: CDR1 SNHLY, CDR2 FYNNEI. CDR3 amino acids: CASMRQGTTNEKLFF. The DNA for the CDR3 is TGTGCCAGCATGCGGCAGGGGACAACTAATGAAAAACTGTTTTTT.

The chain uses TRBV7-2 and TRBJ2-7; D not resolved. The CDR3 loop spans 14 amino acids. Germline V gene lookup returns CDR1 SGHTA and CDR2 FQGNSA. Trimming cost V 2 bases and J 0 bases, with 8 bases left between them. CDR3 sequence (DNA): TGTGCCAGCAGCTTAACCCTTTCCTCCTACGAGCAGTACTTC. It is translated as CASSLTLSSYEQYF.

Only a few counts were recorded for this clone. The CDR3 region has the DNA TGTGCCAGCAGAGACCAAGGCGCCCAGCCCCAGCATTTT. This encodes CASRDQGAQPQHF. J is TRBJ1-5 and V is TRBV28; D is unresolved. This CDR3 is 13 amino acids long. Trimming removed 6 bases from V and 7 bases from J, with 13 bases in between. Germline loops: CDR1 MDHEN, CDR2 SYDVKM.

This clone was counted between two and nine times. The V call is TRBV19, the J call TRBJ2-7; possibly TRBD1 or TRBD2 for D (5 bases each). The V end was cut by 3 bases, the J end by 2 bases, with 11 bases between. The CDR3 is 14 residues long. The germline V gene encodes CDR1 LNHDA and CDR2 SQIVND (reference sequence). This CDR3 is CASSMGQGPYEQYF. CDR3 in DNA: TGTGCCAGTAGTATGGGGCAGGGACCCTACGAGCAGTACTTC. The full variable domain, its missing parts supplied by reference TRBV19 and TRBJ2-7, is DGGITQSPKYLFRKEGQNVTLSCEQNLNHDAMYWYRQDPGQGLRLIYYSQIVNDFQKGDIAEGYSVSREKKESFPLTVTSAQKNPTAFYLCASSMGQGPYEQYFGPGTRLTVT.

The CDR3 bases are TGTGCCAGCAGCTTAGACTGGGACAGCAACTCCTACGAGCAGTACTTC. Its translation is CASSLDWDSNSYEQYF. This sequence joins TRBV7-9 and TRBJ2-7, with 7 bases lining up with TRBD1. Germline V gives CDR1 SEHNR, CDR2 FQNEAQ (reference sequence). The trim removed 1 base at V and 0 bases at J, leaving 6 bases unmatched. The CDR3 consists of 16 residues.

This clone is labeled medium-sized. J is TRBJ1-2 and V is TRBV6-1; 7 nucleotides line up with TRBD1. The junction had 12 bases not matched to a gene; V was cut back by 9 bases and J by 8 bases. Germline CDR1 reads MNHNS; CDR2 reads SASEGT. This CDR3 comprises 13 residues. CDR3 amino acids: CASFFTTGKGYTF. CDR3 in DNA: TGTGCCAGTTTCTTTACGACAGGGAAGGGCTACACCTTC.

The J gene is TRBJ2-3, the V gene TRBV9; unclear D gene. The CDR3 sequence is 14 residues long. Per the germline V gene, CDR1 is SGDLS and CDR2 is YYNGEE. Trimming removed 7 bases from V and 0 bases from J, with 12 bases in between. DNA for the CDR3: TGTGCCAGCTCCCAAAGCCCAAGCACAGATACGCAGTATTTT. Its protein is CASSQSPSTDTQYF.

The gene calls are TRBV6-5 and TRBJ2-7, with 7 bases that match TRBD2. CDR1 MNHEY and CDR2 SVGAGI come from the germline V gene. V was clipped by 2 bases and J by 12 bases; unmatched bases: 10. This CDR3 comprises 13 residues. The CDR3 DNA reads TGTGCCAGCAGTTACCGGGAGGCGAAAGTGTTGTACTTC. This codes for CASSYREAKVLYF.

The V and J genes are TRBV7-9 and TRBJ2-3; 7 positions match TRBD1. The CDR3 spans 12 residues. CDR1 SEHNR and CDR2 FQNEAQ come from the germline V gene (reference sequence). The ends lost 5 bases at V and 6 bases at J; junction bases unmatched: 2. The CDR3 DNA follows: TGTGCCAGCAGCCAGACAGGGGATACGCAGTATTTT. Its translation is CASSQTGDTQYF.

The J gene is TRBJ1-5, the V gene TRBV5-1, with no clear D. Germline-derived CDR1 and CDR2 are SGHRS and YFSETQ. The CDR3 extends over 15 amino acids. V lost 0 bases and J lost 0, with 7 bases in between. CDR3 in amino acids: CASSLGQYSNQPQHF. Here the CDR3 DNA reads TGCGCCAGCAGCTTGGGGCAGTATAGCAATCAGCCCCAGCATTTT.

The chain combines TRBV21-1 with TRBJ1-5. TRBV21-1 represents a pseudogene. The length of the CDR3 is 16 residues. The CDR3: CASSHPSRRSNQPQHF. Here the CDR3 DNA reads TGTGCCAGCAGCCACCCAAGCCGGCGGAGCAATCAGCCCCAGCATTTT.

The chain couples TRBV7-2 to TRBJ2-5, with TRBD2 matching over 13 bases. Germline V lookup: CDR1 SGHTA, CDR2 FQGNSA. The length of the CDR3 is 16 residues. The V and J ends lost 5 bases and 4 bases, in that order; junction bases with no gene match: 7. The CDR3 is CASSKTSGGRGETQYF. In DNA form, the CDR3 reads TGTGCCAGCAGCAAGACTAGCGGGGGGCGGGGAGAGACCCAGTACTTC.

This clone was recorded a few times. The gene calls are TRBV5-8 and TRBJ2-3, with 11 positions matching TRBD2. Germline V gene sequence: CDR1 SGHTS, CDR2 YDEGEE. The CDR3 has 16 amino acids. V shed 3 bases, J shed 3 bases, and the junction held 6 bases outside the gene matches. The DNA of the CDR3 is TGTGCCAGCAGCTCAAGACTAGCGGGGCCGACAGATACGCAGTATTTT. It is translated as CASSSRLAGPTDTQYF.

The genes are TRBV30 and TRBJ1-2; tentatively, D is TRBD1 (5 bases). V was cut by 3 bases and J by 1 base, with 18 bases left in between. Germline V lookup: CDR1 GTSNPN, CDR2 SVGIG (reference sequence). The CDR3 has 16 residues. The CDR3 sequence is CAWSVGHQPVNYGYTF. The DNA for the CDR3 is TGTGCCTGGAGCGTTGGACACCAACCCGTTAACTATGGCTACACCTTC.

The chain links TRBV7-9 to TRBJ2-7, with 11 positions matching TRBD2. CDR3 length equals 16 residues. Germline V gene sequence: CDR1 SEHNR, CDR2 FQNEAQ (reference sequence). The V and J ends lost 5 bases and 8 bases, in that order; junction bases with no gene match: 14. The CDR3 loop reads CASSRIQAGTSGQQYF. CDR3 nucleotide sequence: TGTGCCAGCAGCCGTATTCAGGCCGGGACTAGCGGCCAGCAGTACTTC.

The CDR3 is CASSFSRTGGGKLFF. The DNA of the CDR3 is TGTGCCAGCAGTTTTAGTCGGACAGGTGGAGGGAAACTGTTTTTT. This chain uses TRBV27 with TRBJ1-4; 7 nucleotides match TRBD1. CDR1 and CDR2 (germline): MNHEY, SMNVEV (reference sequence). There are 15 residues in the CDR3. V gave up 3 bases and J gave up 11 bases; unmatched junction bases: 12. The variable domain in full, with the rest retrieved from reference TRBV27 and TRBJ1-4, is EAQVTQNPRYLITVTGKKLTVTCSQNMNHEYMSWYRQDPGLGLRQIYYSMNVEVTDKGDVPEGYKVSRKEKRNFPLILESPSPNQTSLYFCASSFSRTGGGKLFFGSGTQLSVL.

This sequence joins TRBV5-6 and TRBJ2-5; 8 bases are shared with TRBD2. Germline CDR1 reads SGHDT; CDR2 reads YYEEEE. The CDR3 has 15 residues. Trimming removed 0 bases from V and 1 base from J; junction bases left unmatched: 2. CDR3 nucleotides: TGTGCCAGCAGCTTGGCGGGGGGGCCCCAAGAGACCCAGTACTTC. Protein sequence: CASSLAGGPQETQYF.

The chain carries TRBV10-2 and TRBJ2-7, with D perhaps assigned TRBD1 or TRBD2 (6 bases each). The CDR3 consists of 12 residues. Germline lookup yields CDR1 WSHSY and CDR2 SAAADI. V was clipped by 4 bases and J by 5 bases, with 9 bases between them. CDR3: CASSVGGHEQYF. Written as DNA, the CDR3 is TGCGCCAGCAGTGTCGGGGGCCACGAGCAGTACTTC.